This TCR beta chain was sequenced during a study of shared clonotypes between healthy human individuals (dated by TCRdb to about 2020). Regarding the study in general: The cohort included a few men and a couple of women between 18 and 49 years of age. For each donor, CD4 naive and CD4 memory were each given three plates, CD8 naive was given two plates, and CD8 memory was given one plate. Blood TCR repertoires of about five healthy adults were deeply sequenced to estimate repertoire size and the extent of clonotype sharing between individuals. Different laboratories and diverse techniques were used to prepare libraries and sequence TCR repertoires, to increase sequencing depth and limit assay-specific biases. Each donor's leukapheresis produced roughly between roughly 0.85 and 10 billion PBMCs.

A note on this clone: The antigen this receptor binds is unknown. The record has no base qualities; no much larger clone is one base away.

CD8 naive samples were obtained by positive selection for CCR7 among CD45RO-negative cells, yielding a CD45RA+CCR7+ population from which TemRA cells were excluded. Donors were healthy HIV-negative adults with no recently reported acute infections or vaccinations. Only Caucasian adults living in Nashville, Tennessee, USA were represented among the donors. Blood was collected by leukapheresis, and PBMCs were isolated by Ficoll-Histopaque density gradient centrifugation and then cryopreserved in liquid nitrogen vapor phase. Analytical flow cytometry was used to check the purity and quantity of every magnetically sorted T cell population. Each sorted fraction had its genomic DNA isolated and then quantified by UV absorbance on a Nanodrop 2000c. What the work shows at the level of the full study, not this receptor alone: The genetic and exposure-history diversity represented was limited by the small number of donors. Pairwise subsampling led to the expectation that sequencing depth would affect the degree of clonotype sharing among donors. Compared with non-shared clonotypes, the clonotypes found in all four sorted-subset donors had higher generation probabilities. Across four donors, about 5% of naive CD4, 3% to 4% of naive CD8, around 2.1% of memory CD4, and around 0.4% of memory CD8 clonotypes were shared. Naive subsets generally had larger estimated clonotype richness than memory subsets did. Sampling was restricted to blood, and TCR repertoires in tissues likely differ from the TCR repertoires found in blood. Even with the large sequencing depth, rarefaction of the sorted-subset datasets indicated that sequencing was incomplete.

From its cysteine to its phenylalanine, the CDR3 spans 16 amino acids. The DNA shown is the 48-base CDR3, in frame from base 1. Trimmed from V: 3 bases; trimmed from J: 6 bases; junction bases lacking a gene match: 6. CDR1 and CDR2, per the germline V gene, are SGHTA and FQGNSA. TCR CDR3 regions were amplified from genomic DNA by multiplex PCR using the deep immunoSEQ assay. Extracted genomic DNA from each cell subset was distributed evenly across all wells of several immunoSEQ 96-well plates, and each plate was treated as a replicate. For sorted subsets, 200 to 250 ng of genomic DNA, equivalent to 25,000 to 35,000 T cell genomes, went into each replicate PCR. Purified libraries were measured with a Qubit 3.0 fluorometer, size-checked on a Bioanalyzer 2100, and measured again with the KAPA Library Quantification kit. Every immunoSEQ 96-well plate was sequenced on a dedicated single-read 150-cycle Illumina NextSeq 550 flow cell. In the original analysis: Because the immunoSEQ output included only junctional sequences and no quality scores, the filtering could not be the same as the filtering used for full-length reads. Sequences were annotated with PyIR, a Python wrapper for IgBLAST v1.9, using IMGT germline references to assign V/J genes and CDR3. Reads were removed for weak V/J assignments (E-value above 1e-6), missing CDR3, stop codons, out-of-frame junctions, or ambiguous translated residues. V3J clonotypes were defined by identical inferred V gene, J gene, and CDR3 amino acid sequence. To compute the percentage overlap between repertoires, the number of shared unique clonotypes was divided by the size of the smaller repertoire. RTK rarefaction, the Chao1 estimator, and Recon v2.1 estimates of unobserved clonotypes were used to assess repertoire richness. Generation probabilities were computed with OLGA for all TCRbeta clonotypes obtained by the gDNA method from a few donors. Imported from immuneACCESS, the table was reduced by TCRdb to in-frame sequences with V and J called. These copies leave out some clones; in studies compared against another copy, an unresolved V gene accounts for under half, and the cause of the remainder is not known. V and J calls and clone size come straight from that table; D and trimming were deduced from the DNA. Within this sample are about 2 million clones, with approximately 95% of them counted one time only. The ten largest account for 1.1% of the sample.

The sequence was obtained from a man younger than 30 in good health. The receptor chain draws on TRBV7-2 and TRBJ2-3, and TRBD2 aligns with 13 junction nucleotides. Sequencing was done on a sample of naive CD8+ T cells sorted from blood. Sample cell subset or site, as interpreted from the label and publication: CD45RA+CCR7+. The DNA sequence reads TGTGCCAGCAGCTTGGGGGGACTAGCGGGGCCCGATACGCAGTATTTT. This gives the protein CASSLGGLAGPDTQYF.